The text below deals with one TCR beta chain. These data come from a study of blood T cell repertoires in COVID-19. Study information: Some COVID-19 samples were acute and others convalescent; all came from the United States, Italy and Spain. The analysed material was cDNA or gDNA that came from T cells, B-cell-depleted T cells, or PBMCs.

V shed 5 bases, J shed 2 bases, and the junction held 10 bases outside the gene matches. The germline gives CDR1 SGHRS, CDR2 YFSETQ. The CDR3 has 15 residues. In the original analysis: It was from reference gene primer amplification that nucleated cell counts were estimated. Repertoires were generated with immunoSEQ multiplex PCR, while TCRdb's copy carries only in-frame clones and drops some. V and J calls and clone size come straight from that table; D and trimming were deduced from the DNA. There are around 280,000 clones in the sample; around 90% occur only once, and roughly 2.2% lies in the top ten.

The sequence was collected from a woman in her forties or fifties who had recovered from COVID-19. The specimen was peripheral blood. This rearrangement joins TRBV5-1 to TRBJ2-7; 7 bases are a match to TRBD2. CDR3: CASRSREEGTYEQYF. The CDR3 bases are TGCGCCAGCAGGTCTCGGGAGGAAGGCACCTACGAGCAGTACTTC.